This T cell receptor beta chain was identified during a study of blood T cell repertoires in COVID-19 (dated by TCRdb to the early 2020s). For context, the study as a whole: Samples covering the acute and convalescent phases of COVID-19 were provided by collaborators in the United States, Italy and Spain. The material from the prospective study consisted of cDNA or gDNA derived from T cells, B-cell-depleted T cells, or PBMCs. Subjects who had been exposed to COVID-19, were actively infected with it, or had recovered from it provided the deeply sampled blood TCRbeta repertoires that made up the dataset. The repertoires were released in a freely available public database intended as a resource for research on the immune response to SARS-CoV-2. The samples were drawn from the first 160 participants of the ongoing ImmuneRACE study and from 1,254 subjects provided by 6 global collaborators. The sample metadata nearly always contained a de-identified subject ID, COVID-19 status, age in years and sex. Where available, HLA class I and class II types were taken from metadata supplied by the sample provider and were not determined by assay-based typing. What the study reported, not specific to this receptor: Clinical and demographic metadata were provided uncurated, with the amount varying by source and participant.

Only a few counts were recorded for this clone. No cognate antigen has been identified for it. No per-base quality is available; no much larger clone lies one base away. From cysteine to phenylalanine, the CDR3 is 15 amino acids long. Left in the record is the CDR3 DNA by itself, 45 bases read in frame from the first base. V lost 8 bases and J lost 1 base; the stretch between them is 14 bases long. In the germline V gene, CDR1 corresponds to SNHLY and CDR2 to FYNNEI. The immunoSEQ Assay, a bias-controlled multiplex PCR, was used to amplify TCRbeta CDR3 regions from genomic DNA. As for the original processing: Nucleated cell counts per sample were estimated from amplification of reference gene primers within the assay. To quantify the absolute abundance of each unique TCRbeta CDR3 rearrangement, sequence reads were collapsed and filtered. Productive Simpson clonality was computed per sample as the square root of Simpson's diversity index over productive rearrangements. TCRdb's version of the immuneACCESS table is confined to in-frame rearrangements and falls short of the full clone set. An unresolved V gene accounts for under half of the shortfall where checked; the remainder is of unknown origin. V and J calls and clone size are those listed in that table; D and trimming were worked out from the DNA. The sample includes around 330,000 clones, with approximately 90% observed a single time. The top ten constitute approximately 1.6% of the sample.

One collaborating source in Seattle enrolled patients while the patients were actively infected and followed the patients over time throughout the course of disease. The collaborating institutions used their own protocols to collect whole blood in K2EDTA tubes. For TCRbeta analysis, collaborator samples were shipped as frozen whole blood, as isolated PBMCs, or as DNA extracted from either sample type. Sequencing was done on a sample of peripheral blood. The sequence was collected from a woman younger than 45 with COVID-19, enrolled during active disease. The rearranged segments are TRBV2 and TRBJ2-2, and TRBD2 may be the D gene, going by 6 matching bases. The CDR3 region reads CASQQDYLNTGELFF. The DNA sequence follows: TGTGCCAGCCAACAGGACTACCTGAACACCGGGGAGCTGTTTTTT.